Each of the 11 T cell receptor beta chains below was sequenced from the same sample in a study of PD-1 blockade in mismatch repair-deficient tumors. This table comes from immunoSEQ multiplex PCR, and its TCRdb copy is limited to in-frame clones, with some not included. The sample has roughly 120,000 clones; 70% to 80% are singletons. Sample: peripheral blood, taken 60 weeks after starting pembrolizumab. These receptors all stem from an adult with mismatch repair-deficient cancer.

The chain joins TRBV19 to TRBJ1-1; 10 bases are a match to TRBD1. Germline CDR1 and CDR2: LNHDA and SQIVND (reference sequence). The CDR3 spans 15 residues. V shed 4 bases, J shed 4 bases, and the junction held 6 bases outside the gene matches. CDR3: CASSKGTGVFTEAFF. CDR3 sequence (DNA): TGTGCCAGTAGTAAGGGGACAGGGGTTTTCACTGAAGCTTTCTTT.

The chain carries TRBV11-1 and TRBJ1-1; D remains unclear. This CDR3 comprises 14 residues. The germline CDR1 and CDR2 sequences are SGHAT and FQDESV (reference sequence). The V gene lost 1 base and the J gene lost 5 bases, with 11 bases spanning the gap. CDR3 loop: CASSLVGPGTEAFF. CDR3 DNA: TGTGCCAGCAGCTTAGTCGGCCCCGGGACTGAAGCTTTCTTT. The entire variable domain, with the rest obtained from reference TRBV11-1 and TRBJ1-1, is as follows: EAEVAQSPRYKITEKSQAVAFWCDPISGHATLYWYRQILGQGPELLVQFQDESVVDDSQLPKDRFSAERLKGVDSTLKIQPAELGDSAMYLCASSLVGPGTEAFFGQGTRLTVV.

The chain recombines TRBV18 with TRBJ2-1; possibly TRBD2 for D (7 bases). CDR1 and CDR2 from the germline V gene are KGHSH and LQKENI. The CDR3 sequence is 13 residues long. Trimming took 2 bases from V and 9 from J, leaving 11 bases between them. The CDR3 sequence is CASSPMAGAEQFF. CDR3 in DNA: TGTGCCAGCTCACCAATGGCGGGGGCTGAGCAGTTCTTC.

V and J are TRBV2 and TRBJ2-2; weak D call: TRBD2 (7 bases). CDR3 length: 15 residues. Germline V gene data show CDR1 as SNHLY and CDR2 as FYNNEI. V was shortened by 7 bases and J by 6 bases, with 18 bases between the two germline ends. The CDR3 DNA reads as TGTGCCAGCATGGGGGGGCTAGCGGCGTCCGGGGAGCTGTTTTTT. Protein: CASMGGLAASGELFF.

The rearrangement joins TRBV7-3 to TRBJ2-2, with a tentative D call TRBD2 (5 bases). Germline V gene data show CDR1 as SGHTA and CDR2 as FQGTGA. V was pared by 4 bases and J by 1 base, with 13 bases between. The CDR3 covers 16 residues. The CDR3 sequence: CASSSEGRGNTGELFF. CDR3 nucleotides: TGTGCCAGCAGCTCGGAAGGACGGGGGAACACCGGGGAGCTGTTTTTT.

V and J are TRBV6-6 and TRBJ1-2, with D uncertain. This CDR3 has 16 residues. Trimming stripped 10 bases from V and 5 bases from J, with 26 bases between. The germline V gene has CDR1 MNHNY and CDR2 SVGAGI (reference sequence). CDR3 DNA sequence: TGTGCCACCCACGCGGTCCCTCTCCCCGCGTCTTATGGCTACACCTTC. Protein sequence: CATHAVPLPASYGYTF.

This clone appeared once. At one end the junction does not follow the germline gene, possibly because of a read error. The V gene is TRBV7-7, the J gene TRBJ2-2; no firm D call. CDR3 length equals 17 residues. Germline V gene data show CDR1 as SSHAT and CDR2 as FNYEAQ (reference sequence). CDR3 region: CASSLAAPGFGSGELFF. The CDR3, as DNA: TGTGCTAGCAGCTTAGCCGCACCCGGGTTTGGTAGCGGGGAGCTGTTTTTT.

The chain employs TRBV10-1 and TRBJ2-2; D unresolved. Germline V gene sequence: CDR1 WNHNN, CDR2 SYGVQD (reference sequence). V lost 6 bases, J lost 4 bases, and 9 bases lay in between. The CDR3 is made up of 13 amino acids. The DNA of the CDR3 is TGCGCCAGCAGGGACGCTTCCACCGGGGAGCTGTTTTTT. It translates to CASRDASTGELFF.

This clone was seen a handful of times. The chain carries TRBV29-1 and TRBJ2-7, with D perhaps matching TRBD2 (5 bases). Germline assignment: CDR1 SQVTM and CDR2 ANQGSEA. This CDR3 is built from 12 residues. Between the trimmed V and J ends, which lost 7 bases and 6 bases, there was a span of 16 bases. CDR3 in DNA: TGCAGCGCCTACCTTGTGGCGGGCGAGCAGTACTTC. This encodes CSAYLVAGEQYF.

The V gene is TRBV19, the J gene TRBJ2-5; D tentatively reads TRBD1 or TRBD2 (5 bases each). CDR3 length: 15 amino acids. The V and J ends lost 4 bases and 5 bases respectively, with 17 bases between them. The germline gives CDR1 LNHDA, CDR2 SQIVND (reference sequence). The CDR3 DNA sequence: TGTGCCAGTAGTACCAGTGGGGGAAGAGGGGAGACCCAGTACTTC. Translating it yields CASSTSGGRGETQYF.

The rearrangement links TRBV5-8 to TRBJ2-5, with D uncertain. Trimming cost V 0 bases and J 7 bases, with 22 bases left between them. The germline V gene has CDR1 SGHTS and CDR2 YDEGEE. The CDR3 runs 17 residues. The CDR3 is CASSLALRAAARSTQYF. CDR3 in DNA: TGTGCCAGCAGCTTGGCCCTTAGGGCGGCCGCCAGGTCGACCCAGTACTTC.